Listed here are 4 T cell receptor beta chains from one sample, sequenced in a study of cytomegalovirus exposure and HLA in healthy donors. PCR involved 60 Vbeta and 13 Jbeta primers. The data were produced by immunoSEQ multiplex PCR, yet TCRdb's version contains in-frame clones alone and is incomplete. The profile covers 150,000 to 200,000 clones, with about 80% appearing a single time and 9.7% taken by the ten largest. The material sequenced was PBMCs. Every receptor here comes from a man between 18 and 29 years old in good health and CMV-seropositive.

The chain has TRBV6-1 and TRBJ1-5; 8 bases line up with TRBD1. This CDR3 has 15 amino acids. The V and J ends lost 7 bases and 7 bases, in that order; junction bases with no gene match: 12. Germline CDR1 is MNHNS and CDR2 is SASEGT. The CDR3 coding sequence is TGTGCCAGCAAGCACAGGGGGAGTCAGTCCCAGCCCCAGCATTTT. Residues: CASKHRGSQSQPQHF.

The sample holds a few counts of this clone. The CDR3 region has the DNA TGCGCCAGCAGCCAAGATAGGGCCGGGGGAATAGTCGGCTACACCTTC. It encodes CASSQDRAGGIVGYTF. The rearrangement links TRBV4-3 to TRBJ1-2; D perhaps matches TRBD1 (5 bases). This CDR3 spans 16 amino acids. Trimming removed 0 bases at V and 8 bases at J, with 19 bases between. Germline loops: CDR1 LGHNA, CDR2 YSLEER.

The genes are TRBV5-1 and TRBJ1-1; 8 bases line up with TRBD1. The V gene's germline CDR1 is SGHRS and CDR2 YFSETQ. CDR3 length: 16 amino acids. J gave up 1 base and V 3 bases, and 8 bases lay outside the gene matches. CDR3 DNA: TGCGCCAGCAGCTCCACAGGGGGGAGGAAGAACACTGAAGCTTTCTTT. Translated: CASSSTGGRKNTEAFF.

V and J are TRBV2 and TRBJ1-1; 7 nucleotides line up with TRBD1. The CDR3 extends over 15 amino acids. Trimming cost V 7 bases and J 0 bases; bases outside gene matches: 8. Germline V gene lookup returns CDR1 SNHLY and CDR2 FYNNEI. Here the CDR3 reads CASIHNRGLNTEAFF. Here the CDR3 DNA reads TGTGCCAGCATTCATAACAGGGGCTTGAACACTGAAGCTTTCTTT. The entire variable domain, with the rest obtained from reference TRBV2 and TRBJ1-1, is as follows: EPEVTQTPSHQVTQMGQEVILRCVPISNHLYFYWYRQILGQKVEFLVSFYNNEISEKSEIFDDQFSVERPDGSNFTLKIRSTKLEDSAMYFCASIHNRGLNTEAFFGQGTRLTVV.